The subject of this entry is one T cell receptor (beta chain). Its antigen is still unknown. Base quality data are lacking; no much larger clone is found one base away. Memory CD4+ T cells, defined as all CD4+ cells except CD45RA+CCR7+CD95- naive cells, were FACS-sorted on a FACSAria III to over 95% purity. Healthy donor blood was obtained from blood donation centers in Switzerland. Total CD4+ T cells and monocytes were enriched by positive selection with CD4 and CD14 magnetic microbeads. CD8+, CD14+, CD16+, CD56+, CD19+ and CD25-bright cells were excluded prior to sorting. In two blood donors, total memory CD4+ T cells were sequenced directly ex vivo to assess in vivo expansion of bacteria-reactive clonotypes. Ficoll-Paque Plus was used to isolate peripheral blood mononuclear cells from donor blood. Ex vivo total memory CD4+ samples were sequenced at deep level, with detection sensitivity of one cell in 200,000. The QIAamp DNA Micro Kit was used to extract genomic DNA from cell pellets, and the quantity and purity of the genomic DNA were checked by spectrophotometry. The immunoSEQ multiplex PCR assay was used to amplify the TCR Vbeta CDR3 regions. Amplicons were sequenced on the Illumina HiSeq platform. Retrieved sequences were 87 nucleotides long and contained the CDR3 region. Turning to the authors' computational methods: A clonotype was defined as a unique productive TCR Vbeta nucleotide sequence, quantified by productive template frequency from ImmunoSEQ Analyzer V3.0. Expanded clonotypes were defined using a threshold set at the top 5th percentile of each repertoire ranked by frequency. Repertoire overlap was calculated as Chao-Jaccard with the R package fossil and was visualized by nonmetric multidimensional scaling with the R package MASS. TCRdb took this table from immuneACCESS and kept in-frame rearrangements with V and J called. Such tables lack part of the clones; where checked against another copy, unresolved V genes explain under half of the gap, and the rest is unexplained. That table supplies the V and J calls and clone size; D and trimming were determined from the DNA. The sample data list under 35,000 clones, and roughly 79% of these were observed just once. The ten largest clones take up over 1.5% of the sample.

These data come from a study of human CD4 T cells and Enterobacteriaceae (dated by TCRdb to 2018 to 2020). Findings and caveats that apply to the study as a whole: Ex vivo, broadly cross-reactive clonotypes were observed to appear more expanded than specific clonotypes, with 11 of 19 and most of the roughly 30 being found within the top 5%. Reactivity of ex vivo clonotypes was inferred only by matching nucleotide sequences to CFSE-low cultures from the same donors.

The CDR3 numbers 13 residues from cysteine through phenylalanine. The DNA shown is the 39-base CDR3, in frame from base 1. The CDR1 and CDR2 encoded by the germline V gene are MNHNS and SASEGT. The germline ends are 9 bases apart after V is trimmed by 6 bases and J by 3 bases. This chain is built from TRBV6-1 and TRBJ1-5; too little of a D gene remains to name it. What was sequenced was memory CD4+ T cells from blood. The sample's cell subset or site label is to be understood as: total memory CD4 T cells sorted directly ex vivo, unstimulated. The sequence came from a human donor in good health. Here the CDR3 is given as CASRETYNQPQHF. The nucleotide sequence is TGTGCCAGCAGAGAAACTTACAATCAGCCCCAGCATTTT.